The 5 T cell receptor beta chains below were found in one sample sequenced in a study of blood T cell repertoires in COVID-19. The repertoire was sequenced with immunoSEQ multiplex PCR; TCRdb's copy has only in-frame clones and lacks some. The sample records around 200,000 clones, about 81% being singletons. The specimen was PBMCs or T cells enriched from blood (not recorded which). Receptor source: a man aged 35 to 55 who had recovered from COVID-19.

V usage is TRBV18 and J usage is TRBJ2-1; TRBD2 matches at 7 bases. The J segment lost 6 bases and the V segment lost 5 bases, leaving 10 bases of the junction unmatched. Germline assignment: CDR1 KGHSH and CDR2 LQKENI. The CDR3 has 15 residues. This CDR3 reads CASSERAGESNEQFF. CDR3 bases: TGTGCCAGCTCAGAACGGGCGGGAGAGAGCAATGAGCAGTTCTTC.

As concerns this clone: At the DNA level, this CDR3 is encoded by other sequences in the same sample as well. The CDR3 region is CASSLTRYTEAFF. The CDR3 DNA sequence: TGTGCCAGCAGCTTAACGAGATACACTGAAGCTTTCTTT. V and J are TRBV11-3 and TRBJ1-1; D unclear. Trimming removed 2 bases at V and 3 bases at J, with 7 bases between. The germline V gene encodes CDR1 SGHNT and CDR2 YENEEA. This CDR3 has 13 amino acids.

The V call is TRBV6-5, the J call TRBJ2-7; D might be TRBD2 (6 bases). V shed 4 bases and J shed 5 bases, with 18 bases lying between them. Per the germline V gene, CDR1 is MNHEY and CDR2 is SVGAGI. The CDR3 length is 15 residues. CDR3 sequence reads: CASSSPGLLIHEQYF. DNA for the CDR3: TGTGCCAGCAGTTCCCCGGGACTGTTGATCCACGAGCAGTACTTC.

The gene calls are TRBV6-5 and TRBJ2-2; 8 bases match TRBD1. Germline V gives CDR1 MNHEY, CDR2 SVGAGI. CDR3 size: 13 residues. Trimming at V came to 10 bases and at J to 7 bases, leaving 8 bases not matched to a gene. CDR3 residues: CAIRTGSIGELFF. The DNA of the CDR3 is TGTGCCATAAGGACAGGGTCGATCGGGGAGCTGTTTTTT.

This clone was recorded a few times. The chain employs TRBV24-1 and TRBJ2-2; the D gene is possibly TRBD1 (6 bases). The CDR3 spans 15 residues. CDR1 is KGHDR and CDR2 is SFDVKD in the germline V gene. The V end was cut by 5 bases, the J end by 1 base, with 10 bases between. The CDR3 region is CATSGSTGNTGELFF. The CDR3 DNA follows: TGTGCCACCAGTGGCTCGACAGGGAACACCGGGGAGCTGTTTTTT.